Listed here are 27 T cell receptor beta chains from one sample, sequenced in a study of blood T cell repertoires in COVID-19. Using immunoSEQ multiplex PCR, the repertoire was profiled, and TCRdb retains in-frame clones only, with some absent. The sample lists around 290,000 clones, more than 85% seen once, with 4.6% in the top ten. What was sequenced was peripheral blood. These receptors were collected from a middle-aged man with acute or convalescent COVID-19.

The rearrangement uses TRBV5-1 and TRBJ2-1; TRBD2 matches 9 bases. Germline loops: CDR1 SGHRS, CDR2 YFSETQ. This CDR3 comprises 15 residues. J gave up 5 bases and V 6 bases, and 9 bases lay outside the gene matches. CDR3 sequence: CASILGAGGHNEQFF. In DNA form, the CDR3 reads TGCGCCAGCATCCTAGGAGCGGGGGGTCACAATGAGCAGTTCTTC.

The rearrangement uses TRBV10-3 and TRBJ1-1; 8 nucleotides line up with TRBD1. Trimming removed 3 bases from V and 11 bases from J; junction bases left unmatched: 14. The germline gives CDR1 ENHRY, CDR2 SYGVKD. The CDR3 has 15 residues. The CDR3 reads CAISDFDRGPGTAFF. Here the CDR3 DNA reads TGTGCCATCAGTGACTTCGACAGGGGCCCAGGGACGGCTTTCTTT.

The chain uses TRBV15 and TRBJ1-1; 7 nucleotides agree with TRBD1. This CDR3 region has 14 residues. Per the germline V gene, CDR1 is LNHNV and CDR2 is YYDKDF (reference sequence). The junction had 2 bases not matched to a gene; V was cut back by 3 bases and J by 1 base. CDR3 sequence reads: CATSRRQGNTEAFF. The CDR3, as DNA: TGTGCCACCAGCAGGCGACAGGGGAACACTGAAGCTTTCTTT.

J is TRBJ2-7 and V is TRBV3-1 (or the pseudogene TRBV3-2); TRBD2 matches 11 bases. Trimming removed 6 bases from V and 3 bases from J; junction bases left unmatched: 7. The CDR3 runs 15 residues. Germline assignment: CDR1 LGHDT and CDR2 YNNKEL (reference sequence). CDR3 DNA sequence: TGTGCCAGCAGTCCCGGACTAGCGGGTTTCTACGAGCAGTACTTC. Encoded protein: CASSPGLAGFYEQYF.

The chain employs TRBV6-5 and TRBJ1-2; D gene ambiguous. Germline V lookup: CDR1 MNHEY, CDR2 SVGAGI. The CDR3 consists of 13 residues. Trimming took off 2 bases at V and 4 bases at J, with 8 bases between the two ends. The chain's CDR3 is CASSYADTYGYTF. CDR3 coding DNA: TGTGCCAGCAGTTACGCTGACACCTATGGCTACACCTTC.

This sequence joins TRBV14 and TRBJ2-7; 7 bases match TRBD1. Trimming removed 1 base from V and 3 bases from J; junction bases left unmatched: 3. In germline, CDR1 is SGHDN, CDR2 FVKESK. The CDR3 covers 14 residues. The CDR3 reads CASSQGPGGYEQYF. Written as DNA, the CDR3 is TGTGCCAGCAGCCAAGGTCCAGGGGGCTACGAGCAGTACTTC.

The chain recombines TRBV24-1 with TRBJ2-3, with D tentatively TRBD2 (5 bases). V was shortened by 9 bases and J by 0 bases, with 12 bases between the two germline ends. Germline CDR1 and CDR2: KGHDR and SFDVKD. This CDR3 has 14 residues. The DNA of the CDR3 is TGTGCCACCGGACGGGAAGCAAGCACAGATACGCAGTATTTT. This codes for CATGREASTDTQYF.

The chain uses TRBV24-1 and TRBJ1-4, with 8 bases fitting TRBD1. The V and J ends lost 4 bases and 7 bases, in that order; junction bases with no gene match: 7. The CDR3 has 15 residues. CDR1 and CDR2 from the germline V gene are KGHDR and SFDVKD. CDR3 in amino acids: CATSDPTGDGEKLFF. The CDR3 DNA reads TGTGCCACCAGTGACCCGACAGGGGATGGTGAAAAACTGTTTTTT.

The chain links TRBV6-5 to TRBJ2-7; TRBD2 agrees at 11 bases. CDR1 and CDR2 from the germline V gene are MNHEY and SVGAGI. This CDR3 is built from 14 residues. With 6 bases clipped from V and 4 bases from J, the junction kept 5 bases outside the gene matches. The CDR3 region is CASRLAGGGYEQYF. In DNA, the CDR3 is TGTGCCAGCAGGCTAGCGGGGGGCGGTTACGAGCAGTACTTC.

This chain links TRBV5-5 with TRBJ1-2; TRBD1 matches at 8 bases. CDR1 is SGHKS, CDR2 YYEKEE, per germline (reference sequence). V lost 4 bases, J lost 0 bases, and 11 bases stayed unmatched. The CDR3 totals 17 residues. Here the CDR3 reads CASSPRGGQEANYGYTF. DNA of the CDR3: TGTGCCAGCAGCCCTAGGGGGGGACAGGAAGCTAACTATGGCTACACCTTC.

The chain links TRBV7-8 to TRBJ2-2, with TRBD1 matching over 8 bases. Per germline, CDR1 SGHVS and CDR2 FQNEAQ. The CDR3 contains 19 residues. With 0 bases clipped from V and 0 bases from J, the junction kept 9 bases outside the gene matches. CDR3 nucleotide sequence: TGTGCCAGCAGCTTAGCGCGGTTCACAGGGGGAGCGAACACCGGGGAGCTGTTTTTT. Protein: CASSLARFTGGANTGELFF. Full variable domain (remainder filled in from reference TRBV7-8 and TRBJ2-2): GAGVSQSPRYKVAKRGQDVALRCDPISGHVSLFWYQQALGQGPEFLTYFQNEAQLDKSGLPSDRFFAERPEGSVSTLKIQRTQQEDSAVYLCASSLARFTGGANTGELFFGEGSRLTVL.

The rearrangement uses TRBV30 and TRBJ1-1, with 9 bases aligning to TRBD1. V shed 1 base, J shed 10 bases, and the junction held 13 bases outside the gene matches. The CDR3 contains 15 residues. Germline CDR1 GTSNPN, CDR2 SVGIG (reference sequence). In DNA form, the CDR3 reads TGTGCCTGGAGTGCCCCGGGACAGGGTTTCGGGGGAGCTTTCTTT. Protein sequence: CAWSAPGQGFGGAFF.

This sequence joins TRBV5-8 and TRBJ1-1, with 7 bases matching TRBD1. CDR3 length: 14 residues. V lost 4 bases to trimming and J lost 0 bases; unmatched junction nucleotides: 3. Germline CDR1 reads SGHTS; CDR2 reads YDEGEE. The CDR3 DNA sequence: TGTGCCAGCAGCCGGGGACAGTTGAACACTGAAGCTTTCTTT. Its protein is CASSRGQLNTEAFF.

This chain uses TRBV13 with TRBJ1-6, with 8 bases fitting TRBD1. The CDR3 covers 15 residues. V shed 4 bases and J 6 bases; nucleotides not matched to a gene: 5. Germline V gene sequence: CDR1 PRHDT, CDR2 FYEKMQ (reference sequence). CDR3 sequence: CASSSGQGGNSPLHF. CDR3 sequence (DNA): TGTGCCAGCAGCTCCGGACAGGGAGGTAATTCACCCCTCCACTTT. The full variable domain, completed using reference TRBV13 and TRBJ1-6, is AAGVIQSPRHLIKEKRETATLKCYPIPRHDTVYWYQQGPGQDPQFLISFYEKMQSDKGSIPDRFSAQQFSDYHSELNMSSLELGDSALYFCASSSGQGGNSPLHFGNGTRLTVT.

The CDR3 loop is CASSEAGGGIDEQFF. The CDR3 DNA follows: TGTGCCAGCAGTGAAGCGGGCGGGGGGATCGATGAGCAGTTCTTC. The chain has TRBV6-1 and TRBJ2-1; TRBD2 aligns across 8 bases. The junction had 6 bases not matched to a gene; V was cut back by 0 bases and J by 8 bases. This CDR3 is 15 amino acids long. The V gene's germline CDR1 is MNHNS and CDR2 SASEGT.

This clone showed up just once. V gene TRBV5-1 combines with J gene TRBJ2-3, with 7 bases lining up with TRBD1. The germline V gene has CDR1 SGHRS and CDR2 YFSETQ. This CDR3 spans 14 amino acids. V trimming: 3 bases; J trimming: 6 bases; junction bases outside the gene matches: 7. The CDR3 DNA sequence: TGCGCCAGCAGCTCCCAGGGGGTAGGGGATACGCAGTATTTT. Its translation is CASSSQGVGDTQYF.

V usage is TRBV5-1 and J usage is TRBJ1-3, with TRBD1 matching over 7 bases. The V and J ends lost 4 bases and 5 bases, in that order; junction bases with no gene match: 12. This CDR3 has 16 residues. In germline, CDR1 is SGHRS, CDR2 YFSETQ. CDR3 sequence: CASSRLPDRVRNTIYF. CDR3 DNA sequence: TGCGCCAGCAGCCGCCTGCCAGACAGGGTGAGAAACACCATATATTTT.

The rearrangement links TRBV3-1 (or the pseudogene TRBV3-2) to TRBJ2-1; 11 bases fit TRBD2. V gave up 7 bases and J gave up 4 bases; unmatched junction bases: 6. This CDR3 is 15 amino acids long. Germline V gives CDR1 LGHDT, CDR2 YNNKEL (reference sequence). The CDR3 protein is CASTRGLAEYNEQFF. The CDR3 nucleotides read TGTGCCAGCACCCGGGGACTAGCGGAGTACAATGAGCAGTTCTTC.

This chain links TRBV3-1 (or the pseudogene TRBV3-2) with TRBJ1-6; unclear D gene. The CDR3 totals 18 residues. Germline V gene data show CDR1 as LGHDT and CDR2 as YNNKEL (reference sequence). Trimming took off 0 bases at V and 0 bases at J, with 12 bases between the two ends. In DNA form, the CDR3 reads TGTGCCAGCAGCCAAGATAACGTAGCCAGCTCCTATAATTCACCCCTCCACTTT. Its protein product is CASSQDNVASSYNSPLHF.

This chain connects TRBV5-1 to TRBJ2-3; D is possibly TRBD1 (6 bases). The ends were cut back, 4 bases at V and 2 bases at J, with 11 bases in the middle. Germline V gene lookup returns CDR1 SGHRS and CDR2 YFSETQ. The CDR3 is 14 residues long. CDR3 protein: CASSPGTTTDTQYF. CDR3 coding DNA: TGCGCCAGCAGCCCTGGGACAACCACAGATACGCAGTATTTT.

The rearrangement uses TRBV11-3 and TRBJ2-3, with a possible D match to TRBD1 (6 bases). Germline CDR1 reads SGHNT; CDR2 reads YENEEA. Trimming took 3 bases from V and 4 from J, leaving 8 bases between them. The CDR3 consists of 13 residues. CDR3 DNA: TGTGCCAGCAGCTTCAGGGGTGCAGATACGCAGTATTTT. Translated, it gives CASSFRGADTQYF.

The V gene is TRBV30, the J gene TRBJ1-2; tentative D call: TRBD1 (5 bases). Trimming took 1 base from V and 4 from J, leaving 10 bases between them. Germline V gene lookup returns CDR1 GTSNPN and CDR2 SVGIG (reference sequence). The CDR3 totals 13 residues. CDR3 in DNA: TGTGCCTGGAGTGCGTGGCAGGGCTATGGCTACACCTTC. This codes for CAWSAWQGYGYTF.

The rearrangement links TRBV3-1 (or the pseudogene TRBV3-2) to TRBJ2-3, with TRBD2 matching over 7 bases. CDR3 length equals 16 residues. Germline V gene sequence: CDR1 LGHDT, CDR2 YNNKEL (reference sequence). V gave up 4 bases and J gave up 1 base; unmatched junction bases: 8. The CDR3 protein is CASSLLNRGGTDTQYF. In DNA, the CDR3 is TGTGCCAGCAGCCTACTAAACCGGGGGGGCACAGATACGCAGTATTTT.

The rearrangement links TRBV5-6 to TRBJ2-4; D uncertain. The CDR3 is 12 residues long. V was pared by 0 bases and J by 6 bases, with 4 bases between. The germline gives CDR1 SGHDT, CDR2 YYEEEE. The CDR3 is CASSLVGNIQYF. CDR3 sequence (DNA): TGTGCCAGCAGCTTGGTCGGAAACATTCAGTACTTC. The variable domain in full, completed from reference TRBV5-6 and TRBJ2-4, reads DAGVTQSPTHLIKTRGQQVTLRCSPKSGHDTVSWYQQALGQGPQFIFQYYEEEERQRGNFPDRFSGHQFPNYSSELNVNALLLGDSALYLCASSLVGNIQYFGAGTRLSVL.

This chain connects TRBV7-6 to TRBJ2-2, with D unclear. The CDR3 loop spans 12 amino acids. The V and J ends lost 5 bases and 8 bases respectively, with 9 bases between them. Germline loops: CDR1 SGHVS, CDR2 FNYEAQ. Written as DNA, the CDR3 is TGTGCCAGCAGCCCTGGTCGGGGGGAGCTGTTTTTT. Translated: CASSPGRGELFF. The full variable domain, in which reference TRBV7-6 and TRBJ2-2 provide the parts outside the CDR3, is GAGVSQSPRYKVTKRGQDVALRCDPISGHVSLYWYRQALGQGPEFLTYFNYEAQQDKSGLPNDRFSAERPEGSISTLTIQRTEQRDSAMYRCASSPGRGELFFGEGSRLTVL.

This rearrangement joins TRBV27 to TRBJ1-1; 7 bases are a match to TRBD1. CDR1 MNHEY and CDR2 SMNVEV come from the germline V gene (reference sequence). The CDR3 loop spans 15 amino acids. After removal of 11 bases from V and 3 bases from J, the junction contained 15 bases not matched to a gene. The CDR3 spells CAPQGVPRGDTEAFF. Written as DNA, the CDR3 is TGTGCCCCCCAGGGGGTCCCCCGAGGGGACACTGAAGCTTTCTTT.

The chain has TRBV3-1 (or the pseudogene TRBV3-2) and TRBJ1-1; D gene ambiguous. The germline CDR1 and CDR2 sequences are LGHDT and YNNKEL (reference sequence). Trimming took 0 bases from V and 10 from J, leaving 9 bases between them. There are 12 residues in the CDR3. The CDR3 DNA sequence: TGTGCCAGCAGCCAAGACGAGGCGGTAGCTTTCTTT. This sequence encodes CASSQDEAVAFF.